The T cell receptor beta chain under discussion was sequenced for a study of PD-1 blockade in mismatch repair-deficient tumors. Study overall: All were previously treated, progressing patients with 12 mismatch repair-deficient cancer types.

V dropped 0 bases and J dropped 2; count of bases not matched to a gene: 7. CDR1 and CDR2 (germline): MGHRA, YSYEKL. This CDR3 comprises 19 residues. Sequenced by immunoSEQ multiplex PCR; TCRdb stores in-frame clones only, minus some. The repertoire has around 130,000 clones, more than 70% of them found once; the top ten carry roughly 12%. This clone was detected a few times. Its antigen is still unknown. Mismatch repair deficiency was confirmed in all patients, by PCR or immunohistochemistry. A few pembrolizumab responders had their TCRs sequenced. Findings and caveats of the study: Rapid post-treatment expansion, then contraction, generally preceding radiologic response, marked tumor-resident clones.

Source: peripheral blood, taken 72 weeks after starting pembrolizumab. This chain connects TRBV4-1 to TRBJ2-3; 14 bases line up with TRBD2. The clonotype comes from an adult with mismatch repair-deficient cancer. The CDR3 bases are TGCGCCAGCAGCCAAGAAAGACTAGCGGGAGGGCCAAACACAGATACGCAGTATTTT. It codes for CASSQERLAGGPNTDTQYF.